This TCR beta chain was sequenced for a study of blood T cells in healthy people across ages. The study's findings and limits: Per-million-T-cell TCR beta diversity fell roughly linearly with age.

PCR was performed a second time for about 7 to 12 cycles using a sample-barcoded 5' primer and a J-beta primer mix. TCRdb redid the calling of the 5' RACE reads with MiXCR, one entry per CDR3 protein. This table has about 1 million distinct CDR3 sequences, over 35% appearing once. This clonotype has only a few counts. Its antigen remains unidentified. The study isolated at least 6.5 million PBMCs from each sample. This CDR3 is 13 amino acids long. Germline V gene sequence: CDR1 SQVTM, CDR2 ANQGSEA. Trimming pared 4 bases from V and 4 bases from J, leaving 13 bases between. The sequence was obtained from a woman in her fifties or sixties in good health. Sequencing was done on a sample of blood. The chain joins TRBV29-1 to TRBJ1-2; tentative D call: TRBD1 (5 bases). The CDR3 sequence is CSVGDRGGYGYTF. Written as DNA, the CDR3 is TGCAGCGTTGGGGACCGCGGGGGCTATGGCTACACCTTC.